Each of the 17 T cell receptor beta chains below was sequenced from the same sample in a study of cytomegalovirus exposure and HLA in healthy donors. Sequenced by immunoSEQ multiplex PCR; TCRdb stores in-frame clones only, minus some. The sample consists of approximately 150,000 clones, approximately 88% of them appearing once. Sequenced material: PBMCs. The receptors derive from a man aged 30 to 39 in good health and CMV-seropositive.

The rearrangement joins TRBV10-1 to TRBJ2-7; the D gene is possibly TRBD1 (6 bases). Trimming removed 2 bases at V and 5 bases at J, with 13 bases between. The length of the CDR3 is 14 residues. Germline CDR1 WNHNN, CDR2 SYGVQD (reference sequence). CDR3 DNA sequence: TGCGCCAGCAGTGAGCGACAGGAAGGGAACGAGCAGTACTTC. Amino acids: CASSERQEGNEQYF.

The chain uses TRBV2 and TRBJ1-1, with D maybe TRBD1 (6 bases). From germline, CDR1 is SNHLY and CDR2 FYNNEI. The CDR3 has 14 residues. V was pared by 11 bases and J by 1 base, with 17 bases between. In nucleotides, the CDR3 is TGTGCCTTACACCAAGGGGGAAGGAACACTGAAGCTTTCTTT. Its translation is CALHQGGRNTEAFF.

This chain connects TRBV5-1 to TRBJ2-1; a possible D gene is TRBD1 (6 bases). CDR1 SGHRS and CDR2 YFSETQ come from the germline V gene. The CDR3 has 15 amino acids. Trimming removed 0 bases from V and 4 bases from J, with 11 bases in between. The CDR3 reads CASSLVGDTYNEQFF. The CDR3 DNA reads as TGCGCCAGCAGCTTGGTAGGGGACACATACAATGAGCAGTTCTTC.

The chain recombines TRBV6-6 with TRBJ1-1, with 10 bases identical to TRBD1. This CDR3 contains 15 residues. Trimming at V came to 2 bases and at J to 6 bases, leaving 6 bases not matched to a gene. The germline CDR1 and CDR2 sequences are MNHNY and SVGAGI (reference sequence). The DNA of the CDR3 is TGTGCCAGCAGTTACCCCGACAGGGGGCTCGCTGAAGCTTTCTTT. Its protein product is CASSYPDRGLAEAFF.

The gene calls are TRBV30 and TRBJ1-3; D is ambiguous. This CDR3 is built from 16 residues. Germline values: CDR1 GTSNPN, CDR2 SVGIG (reference sequence). Trimming removed 4 bases at V and 9 bases at J, with 25 bases between. CDR3 sequence: CAWTLPGSPTHRTIYF. The CDR3 coding sequence is TGTGCCTGGACCCTCCCGGGTTCCCCAACCCATCGCACCATATATTTT.

J is TRBJ2-7 and V is TRBV6-5, with 11 bases that match TRBD1. V was pared by 6 bases and J by 2 bases, with 3 bases of the junction left unmatched. Germline V gene data show CDR1 as MNHEY and CDR2 as SVGAGI. The CDR3 consists of 14 residues. The CDR3, as DNA: TGTGCCAGCAGAGGGACAGGGGGAACCTACGAGCAGTACTTC. Protein: CASRGTGGTYEQYF.

The chain employs TRBV4-3 and TRBJ2-7; 7 bases map to TRBD1. V was pared by 4 bases and J by 1 base, with 4 bases of the junction left unmatched. Germline assignment: CDR1 LGHNA and CDR2 YSLEER. The CDR3 totals 14 residues. The CDR3 coding sequence is TGCGCCAGCAGCCCTCGACAGGGATCCTACGAGCAGTACTTC. Amino acids: CASSPRQGSYEQYF.

The chain joins TRBV28 to TRBJ2-1, with 9 bases matching TRBD2. Germline-derived CDR1 and CDR2 are MDHEN and SYDVKM. Trimming took 5 bases from V and 3 from J; bases not matched to a gene: 5. This CDR3 is 15 amino acids long. The CDR3 DNA reads TGTGCCAGCAGTACCAGCGGGAGGTACTACAATGAGCAGTTCTTC. Its protein product is CASSTSGRYYNEQFF. Using reference TRBV28 and TRBJ2-1 for the parts outside the CDR3, the full variable domain is DVKVTQSSRYLVKRTGEKVFLECVQDMDHENMFWYRQDPGLGLRLIYFSYDVKMKEKGDIPEGYSVSREKKERFSLILESASTNQTSMYLCASSTSGRYYNEQFFGPGTRLTVL.

The chain employs TRBV27 and TRBJ1-3; TRBD1 is a possible D gene (6 bases). The CDR3 has 20 amino acids. V lost 2 bases and J 4 bases, leaving 27 bases between the germline ends. The germline V gene has CDR1 MNHEY and CDR2 SMNVEV (reference sequence). CDR3 sequence: CASSLSVPVRGPQRGNTIYF. CDR3 coding DNA: TGTGCCAGCAGTTTAAGCGTCCCTGTGCGGGGGCCCCAAAGAGGAAACACCATATATTTT.

The CDR3 DNA reads TGTGCCAGCAGCTTGGGCGGGCTCTATGGCTACACCTTC. The encoded protein is CASSLGGLYGYTF. This rearrangement joins TRBV7-3 to TRBJ1-2; D is unclear. This CDR3 region has 13 residues. Germline V gene sequence: CDR1 SGHTA, CDR2 FQGTGA. The ends were cut back, 3 bases at V and 4 bases at J, with 9 bases in the middle. Complete variable domain (other parts from reference TRBV7-3 and TRBJ1-2): GAGVSQTPSNKVTEKGKYVELRCDPISGHTALYWYRQSLGQGPEFLIYFQGTGAADDSGLPNDRFFAVRPEGSVSTLKIQRTERGDSAVYLCASSLGGLYGYTFGSGTRLTVV.

This clone was picked up a small number of times. V is TRBV19 and J is TRBJ2-4; 9 bases line up with TRBD2. J gave up 6 bases and V 5 bases, and 5 bases lay outside the gene matches. CDR1 is LNHDA and CDR2 is SQIVND in the germline V gene (reference sequence). This CDR3 region has 14 residues. The CDR3 reads CASSPGLAANIQYF. The CDR3 DNA reads as TGTGCCAGTAGTCCGGGACTAGCCGCAAACATTCAGTACTTC.

The rearrangement links TRBV30 to TRBJ2-7; a weak D match, TRBD1 (6 bases). The CDR3 covers 12 residues. The germline V gene has CDR1 GTSNPN and CDR2 SVGIG (reference sequence). V shed 3 bases and J shed 5 bases, with 11 bases lying between them. CDR3 DNA sequence: TGTGCCTGGAGGCCACAGGGAAACGAGCAGTACTTC. Its translation is CAWRPQGNEQYF.

This clone was found once. The chain combines TRBV28 with TRBJ2-7; TRBD2 matches 9 bases. The length of the CDR3 is 14 residues. The trim removed 5 bases at V and 6 bases at J, leaving 8 bases unmatched. CDR1 MDHEN and CDR2 SYDVKM come from the germline V gene. The chain's CDR3 is CASSRIAGAGEQYF. DNA of the CDR3: TGTGCCAGCAGTAGGATAGCGGGAGCCGGCGAGCAGTACTTC.

This clone was recorded only once. In DNA form, the CDR3 reads TGTGCCAGCAGCGCAGGGGGTGGTGAAAAACTGTTTTTT. The encoded protein is CASSAGGGEKLFF. The genes are TRBV9 and TRBJ1-4; TRBD1 matches at 7 bases. The V gene end was trimmed by 3 bases and the J gene end by 7 bases; junction bases not matched to a gene: 3. There are 13 residues in the CDR3. Germline assignment: CDR1 SGDLS and CDR2 YYNGEE.

The chain couples TRBV6-1 to TRBJ1-4; D remains unclear. This CDR3 has 15 amino acids. Germline V CDR1 and CDR2: MNHNS, SASEGT. Deletions cut 0 bases from V and 8 bases from J, with 13 bases between. In nucleotides, the CDR3 is TGTGCCAGCAGTGAAGCTGGGCGGCCGGGGGAAAAACTGTTTTTT. Protein product: CASSEAGRPGEKLFF.

The chain employs TRBV5-6 and TRBJ2-3, with 9 nucleotides matching TRBD1. J was trimmed by 3 bases and V by 5 bases; bases with no gene match: 10. Per the germline V gene, CDR1 is SGHDT and CDR2 is YYEEEE. This CDR3 comprises 16 residues. CDR3 sequence reads: CASSLTGTGSTDTQYF. The CDR3 DNA sequence: TGTGCCAGCAGTTTGACCGGGACAGGGTCAACAGATACGCAGTATTTT.

In this sample, this clone turned up a few times. The chain combines TRBV30 with TRBJ2-3; D is perhaps TRBD2 (6 bases). The germline V and J ends were trimmed by 3 bases and 5 bases, with 12 bases remaining between them. The CDR3 extends over 13 amino acids. Per germline, CDR1 GTSNPN and CDR2 SVGIG (reference sequence). The CDR3 DNA reads as TGTGCCTGGAGCCTTGGCGGGGTAGATACGCAGTATTTT. Protein sequence: CAWSLGGVDTQYF. The full variable domain, rest sourced from reference TRBV30 and TRBJ2-3, is SQTIHQWPATLVQPVGSPLSLECTVEGTSNPNLYWYRQAAGRGLQLLFYSVGIGQISSEVPQNLSASRPQDRQFILSSKKLLLSDSGFYLCAWSLGGVDTQYFGPGTRLTVL.